The source of this T cell receptor beta chain is a study of shared clonotypes between healthy human individuals (dated by TCRdb to 2020 to 2021). Turning to the overall study: A few men and a couple of women, aged 18 to 49 years, made up the cohort. Per donor, three plates each were used for CD4 naive and CD4 memory, two for CD8 naive, and one for CD8 memory. The study deeply sequenced blood TCR repertoires of 5 or 6 healthy adults to estimate repertoire size and the extent of clonotype sharing between individuals. To increase sequencing depth and limit assay-specific biases, TCR repertoire library preparation and sequencing were carried out by different laboratories using diverse techniques. Per donor, leukapheresis produced somewhere between about 0.85 and 8.9 billion PBMCs.

Healthy HIV-negative adults with no recently reported acute infections or vaccinations were included as donors. Every donor was a Caucasian adult living in Nashville, Tennessee, USA. CD4+ T cells were enriched by magnetic negative selection; naive cells were then positively selected on CD45RA, and the negative fraction formed the memory subset. After blood collection by leukapheresis, PBMCs were isolated using Ficoll-Histopaque density gradient centrifugation and then cryopreserved in the vapor phase of liquid nitrogen. Analytical flow cytometry was used to check the purity and quantity of each magnetically sorted T cell population. Genomic DNA was isolated from each sorted fraction and quantified by UV absorbance on a Nanodrop 2000c. This clone was seen more than once but under ten times. Its antigen remains unidentified. No qualities accompany the bases; no much larger clone lies one base away.

Results the study describes overall, beyond this receptor: Estimated clonotype richness was generally larger for naive than for memory subsets. Across a handful of donors, about 5.2% of naive CD4, approximately 3.6% of naive CD8, approximately 2.5% of memory CD4, and approximately 0.4% of memory CD8 clonotypes were shared. Based on pairwise subsampling, the degree of clonotype sharing among donors was expected to be affected by sequencing depth. Higher generation probabilities were observed for clonotypes shared by all four sorted-subset donors than for non-shared clonotypes. Sampling was limited to blood, and TCR repertoires in tissue likely differ from TCR repertoires in blood. Because the study included only a small number of donors, the genetic and exposure-history diversity represented was limited. Rarefaction of sorted-subset datasets indicated incomplete sequencing despite the large sequencing depth.

Using the deep immunoSEQ assay, TCR CDR3 regions were amplified from genomic DNA by multiplex PCR. Genomic DNA extracted from each cell subset was distributed evenly over all wells of several immunoSEQ 96-well plates, and each plate served as one replicate. For sorted subsets, each replicate PCR was loaded with around 200 ng genomic DNA, equivalent to 30,000 to 35,000 T cell genomes. Purified libraries were quantified with a Qubit 3.0 fluorometer, sized on a Bioanalyzer 2100, and re-quantified with the KAPA Library Quantification kit. Every immunoSEQ 96-well plate was sequenced on a separate single-read 150-cycle Illumina NextSeq 550 flow cell. Concerning the study's data processing: Because the immunoSEQ output held only junctional sequences and lacked quality scores, the filtering could not match the filtering applied to full-length reads. To assign V/J genes and CDR3, sequences were annotated against IMGT germline references using PyIR, a Python wrapper for IgBLAST v1.9. Any read was removed if the V/J assignment was weak (E-value above 1e-6), the CDR3 was missing, or the read contained stop codons, out-of-frame junctions, or ambiguous translated residues. A V3J clonotype was defined by an identical inferred V gene, J gene, and CDR3 amino acid sequence. The percentage overlap between two repertoires was calculated by dividing the number of shared unique clonotypes by the size of the smaller repertoire. RTK rarefaction, the Chao1 estimator, and Recon v2.1 estimates of unobserved clonotypes were used to assess repertoire richness. Generation probabilities were computed with OLGA for all TCRbeta clonotypes obtained by the gDNA method from several donors. Imported from immuneACCESS, the table was reduced by TCRdb to in-frame sequences with V and J called. These copies leave out some clones; in studies compared against another copy, an unresolved V gene accounts for under half, and the cause of the remainder is not known. V and J calls and clone size are given by that table; D and trimming were obtained from the DNA. Here the sample has some 2,500,000 clones; approximately 94% occur a single time. 0.36% of the sample rests with the top ten.

V lost 5 bases and J lost 4 bases; the stretch between them is 17 bases long. The CDR3, from cysteine to phenylalanine, totals 15 residues. Solely the CDR3 DNA is kept, with 45 bases framed from the first base. The germline V gene (reference sequence) supplies CDR1 SEHNR and CDR2 FQNEAQ. The TCR originated in a man between 18 and 35 years old in good health. Some clones in this sample may be carry-over from other donors' samples. Material for sequencing was naive CD4+ T cells from PBMCs. This specimen's cell subset or site label, interpreted: CD45RA+ positively selected. The rearranged segments are TRBV7-9 and TRBJ1-2, with TRBD1 tentatively as D gene (6 bases match). The CDR3 protein sequence reads: CASSISYLTGYGYTF. The sequenced DNA is TGTGCCAGCAGCATCTCCTATCTGACAGGCTATGGCTACACCTTC. Beyond the CDR3, the reference TRBV7-9 and TRBJ1-2 genes provide the residues; the full variable domain reads: DTGVSQNPRHKITKRGQNVTFRCDPISEHNRLYWYRQTLGQGPEFLTYFQNEAQLEKSRLLSDRFSAERPKGSFSTLEIQRTEQGDSAMYLCASSISYLTGYGYTFGSGTRLTVV.